This T cell receptor beta chain derives from a study of Graves' ophthalmopathy and Graves' hyperthyroidism. RNA transcripts served as template for amplifying TCR beta CDR3 sequences. The first-round RT-PCR employed HTBI primers together with the Qiagen OneStep RT-PCR kit. A multiplex PCR was then performed as the second round. TCRdb re-derived calls from the multiplex PCR reads in MiXCR, one entry per CDR3 protein. The data contain about 220,000 distinct CDR3 sequences, under 25% of them seen just once; the ten biggest clones take up 43%. It was on clinical symptoms, serum thyroxine, TRAb, thyroid ultrasound and orbital computed tomography that diagnosis relied. The PBMCs had their origin in more than 9.5 ml of fresh peripheral blood. Germline CDR1 and CDR2: SGHTA and FQGNSA. The CDR3 sequence is 11 residues long. V dropped 2 bases and J dropped 5 bases, with 4 bases sitting between them. This clonotype showed up many times.

The sequence was collected from a woman aged 45-59 years with Graves' ophthalmopathy. V usage is TRBV7-2 and J usage is TRBJ2-7, with no clear D. The sequencing input was peripheral blood. CDR3 loop: CASSLIDEQYF. As DNA, the CDR3 is TGTGCCAGCAGCTTAATCGACGAGCAGTACTTC.